This T cell receptor (beta chain) is from a study of technical replicates of blood from a few donors. Germline loops: CDR1 MNHEY, CDR2 SVGAGI. This CDR3 contains 14 residues. The V end lost 8 bases, the J end lost 0 bases, and 11 bases lay between the germline ends. Sequenced by immunoSEQ multiplex PCR; TCRdb stores in-frame clones only, minus some. The table includes around 79,000 clones, roughly 92% detected once. Sequenced sample: T cells isolated from PBMCs. This TCR derives from a human donor in good health. The chain uses TRBV6-5 and TRBJ1-5; D is unclear. The DNA for the CDR3 is TGTGCCAGCTCTCTCGGGTTTAGCAATCAGCCCCAGCATTTT. Protein sequence: CASSLGFSNQPQHF.